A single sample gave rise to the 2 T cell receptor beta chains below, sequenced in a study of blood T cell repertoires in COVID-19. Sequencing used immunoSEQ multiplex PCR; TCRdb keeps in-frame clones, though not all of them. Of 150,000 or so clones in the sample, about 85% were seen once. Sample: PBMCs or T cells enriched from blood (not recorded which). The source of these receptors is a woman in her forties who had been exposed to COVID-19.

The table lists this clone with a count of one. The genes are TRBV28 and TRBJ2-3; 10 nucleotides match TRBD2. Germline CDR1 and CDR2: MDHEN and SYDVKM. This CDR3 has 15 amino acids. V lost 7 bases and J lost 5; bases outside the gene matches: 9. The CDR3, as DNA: TGTGCCAGCATGGGACTAGCGAGGGAGATAGATACGCAGTATTTT. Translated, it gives CASMGLAREIDTQYF.

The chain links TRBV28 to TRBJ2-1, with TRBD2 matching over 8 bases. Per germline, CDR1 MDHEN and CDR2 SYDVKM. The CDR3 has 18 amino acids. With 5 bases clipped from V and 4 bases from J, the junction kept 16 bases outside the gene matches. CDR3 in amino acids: CASSRTLTGTREYNEQFF. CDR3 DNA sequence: TGTGCCAGCAGTCGGACCCTTACCGGGACTAGGGAATACAATGAGCAGTTCTTC.